One and the same sample provided the 5 T cell receptor beta chains below, sequenced in a study of CD8 T cells in Susac syndrome. Reverse transcription of roughly 0.5 to 1 ug RNA was performed with random hexamers. TCRdb reprocessed the immunoSEQ multiplex PCR reads with MiXCR, giving one entry per CDR3 protein. The table records 70,000 to 100,000 distinct CDR3 sequences, approximately 96% of them present only once. The sample was CD8+ T cells from PBMCs. All receptors derive from a human donor with Susac syndrome.

Written as DNA, the CDR3 is TGCGCCAGCTCGAAGACTAAGTCGCAAGAGACCCAGTACTTC. It yields the protein CASSKTKSQETQYF. V and J are TRBV10-2 and TRBJ2-5; the D gene is possibly TRBD2 (5 bases). V lost 8 bases, J lost 2 bases, and 15 bases lay in between. There are 14 residues in the CDR3. Per germline, CDR1 WSHSY and CDR2 SAAADI.

CDR3 bases: TGTGCCTGGAGTGTTCCCGGCGGCGGGGACCAGTTCTTC. It translates to CAWSVPGGGDQFF. The chain joins TRBV30 to TRBJ2-1, with D possibly being TRBD2 (6 bases). Between the trimmed V and J ends, which lost 0 bases and 13 bases, there was a span of 16 bases. Germline V lookup: CDR1 GTSNPN, CDR2 SVGIG (reference sequence). This CDR3 is 13 amino acids long.

V usage is TRBV20-1 and J usage is TRBJ1-2; D may be TRBD1 (6 bases). The CDR3 extends over 13 amino acids. V shed 7 bases and J shed 1 base, with 13 bases lying between them. Per germline, CDR1 DFQATT and CDR2 SNEGSKA (reference sequence). The CDR3 protein is CSVWTAINYGYTF. CDR3 DNA sequence: TGCAGTGTCTGGACAGCTATTAACTATGGCTACACCTTC.

This rearrangement joins TRBV4-1 to TRBJ1-3; weak D call: TRBD1 (5 bases). Trimming took 2 bases from V and 0 from J, leaving 8 bases between them. Germline lookup yields CDR1 MGHRA and CDR2 YSYEKL. The CDR3 covers 15 residues. CDR3 in amino acids: CASSQLDSSGNTIYF. In DNA, the CDR3 is TGCGCCAGCAGCCAACTTGACAGCTCTGGAAACACCATATATTTT.

The rearrangement uses TRBV5-4 and TRBJ2-7; TRBD1 matches 7 bases. CDR1 and CDR2 from the germline V gene are SGHNT and YYREEE (reference sequence). V lost 0 bases to trimming and J lost 6 bases; unmatched junction nucleotides: 3. This CDR3 comprises 13 residues. In DNA, the CDR3 is TGTGCCAGCAGCTTGGACGGGACAGTCGAGCAGTACTTC. Protein: CASSLDGTVEQYF. The full variable domain, rest sourced from reference TRBV5-4 and TRBJ2-7, is ETGVTQSPTHLIKTRGQQVTLRCSSQSGHNTVSWYQQALGQGPQFIFQYYREEENGRGNFPPRFSGLQFPNYSSELNVNALELDDSALYLCASSLDGTVEQYFGPGTRLTVT.